At least ten counts were recorded for the clone carrying this TCR beta chain. What it binds is not known. This CDR3 has 14 residues. Germline trimming cut 1 base from V and 4 bases from J; bases unmatched to any gene: 3. Looked up from germline, CDR1 is SGHTA and CDR2 is FQGNSA. TCRdb processed the reads anew with MiXCR; each CDR3 protein has one entry. Of a few hundred thousand distinct CDR3 sequences listed, less than 25% are singletons. This record comes from a study of T cell repertoires in cytomegalovirus infection. The overall study: Newly reported HLA-C-restricted and thoroughly characterized HLA-B-restricted CMV epitopes were employed. Carrying CMV and the relevant HLA type showed in public TCR beta signatures.

Overall study findings and caveats: Dominating the ex vivo response were TCR beta clonotypes that were CMV-specific and HLA-C-restricted. Summed public TCR beta family frequency identified CMV carriers bearing the relevant HLA.

The TCR sequence derives from a human donor in good health (CMV status not recorded). Some clones in this sample may be carry-over from other donors' samples. The sequencing here drew on cultured PBMCs, taken from culture after CMV antigen stimulation. The chain is built from TRBV7-2 and TRBJ1-2; 7 positions agree with TRBD1. The CDR3, as DNA: TGTGCCAGCAGCTTAGAGGGACAGCTCTATGGCTACACCTTC. It encodes CASSLEGQLYGYTF. The entire variable domain, with the rest obtained from reference TRBV7-2 and TRBJ1-2, is as follows: GAGVSQSPSNKVTEKGKDVELRCDPISGHTALYWYRQSLGQGLEFLIYFQGNSAPDKSGLPSDRFSAERTGGSVSTLTIQRTQQEDSAVYLCASSLEGQLYGYTFGSGTRLTVV.